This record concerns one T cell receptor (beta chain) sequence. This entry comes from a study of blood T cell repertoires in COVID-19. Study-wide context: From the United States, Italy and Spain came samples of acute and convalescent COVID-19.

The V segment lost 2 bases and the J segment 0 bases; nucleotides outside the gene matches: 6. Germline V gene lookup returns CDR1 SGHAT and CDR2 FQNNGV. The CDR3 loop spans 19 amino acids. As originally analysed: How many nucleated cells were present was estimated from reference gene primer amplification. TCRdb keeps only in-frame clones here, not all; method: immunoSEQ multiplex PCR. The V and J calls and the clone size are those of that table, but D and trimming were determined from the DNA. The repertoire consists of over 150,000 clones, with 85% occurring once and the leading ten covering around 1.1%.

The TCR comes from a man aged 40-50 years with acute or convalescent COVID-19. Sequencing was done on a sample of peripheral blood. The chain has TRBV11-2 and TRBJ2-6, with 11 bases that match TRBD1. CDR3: CASSLTWGTGGSGANVLTF. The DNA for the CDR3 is TGTGCCAGCAGCTTAACATGGGGGACAGGGGGCTCTGGGGCCAACGTCCTGACTTTC.